Listed below are T cell receptor beta chains from one sample, sequenced in a study of cytomegalovirus exposure and HLA in healthy donors. Sequenced by immunoSEQ multiplex PCR; TCRdb stores in-frame clones only, minus some. The repertoire holds around 91,000 clones, with around four fifths as singletons. The sequenced sample was PBMCs. The source is a male donor in good health and CMV-seropositive. Both conserved end residues are part of each CDR3. A D gene is named only where the DNA matches it firmly. Size is stated for part of the rows, as once, few or many counts, or as a class when the clone is expanded.

size: NA; D: TRBD1; V: TRBV5-6; J: TRBJ2-1; CDR3: CASSRGTGASEQFF; DNA: TGTGCCAGCAGCCGGGGGACAGGGGCGAGTGAGCAGTTCTTC
size: NA; D: NA; V: TRBV18; J: TRBJ1-1; CDR3: CASSPLDTNTEAFF; DNA: TGTGCCAGCTCTCCCCTGGACACGAACACTGAAGCTTTCTTT
size: NA; D: TRBD1; V: TRBV7-2; J: TRBJ2-5; CDR3: CASSLGDRESETQYF; DNA: TGTGCCAGCAGCTTAGGGGACAGGGAGTCGGAGACCCAGTACTTC
size: once; D: TRBD2; V: TRBV5-1; J: TRBJ2-5; CDR3: CASSEPVRGAGRETQYF; DNA: TGCGCCAGCAGCGAGCCGGTGCGGGGGGCCGGAAGGGAGACCCAGTACTTC
size: NA; D: TRBD1; V: TRBV30; J: TRBJ1-1; CDR3: CAWKGQGTGRTEAFF; DNA: TGTGCCTGGAAGGGACAGGGTACGGGGAGAACTGAAGCTTTCTTT
size: NA; D: TRBD1; V: TRBV6-1; J: TRBJ1-2; CDR3: CASSQAGGYYGYTF; DNA: TGTGCCAGCAGTCAGGCAGGGGGGTACTATGGCTACACCTTC
size: once; D: TRBD1; V: TRBV5-6; J: TRBJ1-6; CDR3: CASRDRANSPLHF; DNA: TGTGCTTCGCGGGACAGGGCTAATTCACCCCTCCACTTT
size: NA; D: NA; V: TRBV10-3; J: TRBJ2-7; CDR3: CAISELQGYEQYF; DNA: TGTGCCATCAGTGAGCTCCAGGGTTACGAGCAGTACTTC
size: NA; D: TRBD1; V: TRBV28; J: TRBJ2-7; CDR3: CASSFSGPTGSSYEQYF; DNA: TGTGCCAGCAGTTTTTCCGGGCCGACAGGGTCTAGCTACGAGCAGTACTTC
size: NA; D: TRBD1; V: TRBV6-6; J: TRBJ1-2; CDR3: CASSPRQGDNYGYTF; DNA: TGTGCCAGCAGCCCGAGACAGGGGGATAACTATGGCTACACCTTC
size: NA; D: NA; V: TRBV27; J: TRBJ1-1; CDR3: CASSLFAGSNTEAFF; DNA: TGTGCCAGCAGTTTATTTGCGGGATCGAACACTGAAGCTTTCTTT
size: NA; D: TRBD1; V: TRBV18; J: TRBJ2-1; CDR3: CASSNSGQGARNEQFF; DNA: TGTGCCAGCTCAAACTCGGGACAGGGGGCGAGGAATGAGCAGTTCTTC
size: NA; D: TRBD1; V: TRBV19; J: TRBJ2-7; CDR3: CASAGTVYEQYF; DNA: TGTGCCAGCGCAGGGACAGTCTACGAGCAGTACTTC
size: few; D: NA; V: TRBV28; J: TRBJ2-3; CDR3: CASKGGLHGGTQYF; DNA: TGTGCCAGCAAGGGAGGCCTCCACGGAGGTACGCAGTATTTT
size: NA; D: TRBD2; V: TRBV5-4; J: TRBJ2-1; CDR3: CASSFPSGRGKNEQFF; DNA: TGTGCCAGCAGCTTTCCTAGCGGGAGGGGTAAGAATGAGCAGTTCTTC
size: NA; D: TRBD1; V: TRBV11-3; J: TRBJ2-7; CDR3: CASSSRDRAYSYEQYF; DNA: TGTGCCAGCAGCTCCCGGGACAGGGCCTATTCCTACGAGCAGTACTTC
size: NA; D: TRBD2; V: TRBV28; J: TRBJ2-3; CDR3: CASSLRRSGGSTDTQYF; DNA: TGTGCCAGCAGTTTACGCCGTAGCGGGGGGAGCACAGATACGCAGTATTTT
size: NA; D: NA; V: TRBV5-4; J: TRBJ1-3; CDR3: CASSLGHRYSGNTIYF; DNA: TGTGCCAGCAGCTTGGGGCACCGTTACTCTGGAAACACCATATATTTT
size: NA; D: TRBD1; V: TRBV27; J: TRBJ1-1; CDR3: CASSMTGMNTEAFF; DNA: TGTGCCAGCAGTATGACAGGGATGAACACTGAAGCTTTCTTT
size: NA; D: TRBD1; V: TRBV9; J: TRBJ2-3; CDR3: CASSARGTTDTQYF; DNA: TGTGCCAGCAGCGCCAGGGGGACCACAGATACGCAGTATTTT
size: NA; D: NA; V: TRBV30; J: TRBJ1-1; CDR3: CAWSVGGPLEKMNTEAFF; DNA: TGTGCCTGGAGTGTAGGGGGACCGCTCGAAAAAATGAACACTGAAGCTTTCTTT
size: NA; D: NA; V: TRBV5-4; J: TRBJ2-5; CDR3: CASSAGPLIPETQYF; DNA: TGTGCCAGCAGCGCGGGACCGCTGATCCCAGAGACCCAGTACTTC
size: NA; D: TRBD2; V: TRBV27; J: TRBJ2-1; CDR3: CASSFLPGGGYNEQFF; DNA: TGTGCCAGCAGTTTTCTTCCGGGGGGGGGCTACAATGAGCAGTTCTTC
size: NA; D: NA; V: TRBV11-2; J: TRBJ1-1; CDR3: CASSLDPPEVTEAFF; DNA: TGTGCCAGCAGCTTAGACCCCCCTGAGGTCACTGAAGCTTTCTTT
size: once; D: TRBD1; V: TRBV27; J: TRBJ1-4; CDR3: CASSWTGGGEKLFF; DNA: TGTGCCAGCAGTTGGACAGGGGGAGGAGAAAAACTGTTTTTT
size: once; D: NA; V: TRBV29-1; J: TRBJ2-7; CDR3: CSVETGSYEQYF; DNA: TGCAGCGTTGAAACGGGCTCCTACGAGCAGTACTTC
size: few; D: TRBD1; V: TRBV5-6; J: TRBJ2-7; CDR3: CASSPGTGLGEQYF; DNA: TGTGCCAGCAGCCCCGGGACAGGTCTTGGCGAGCAGTACTTC
size: NA; D: NA; V: TRBV2; J: TRBJ2-7; CDR3: CATGSGEQYF; DNA: TGTGCCACAGGGTCTGGCGAGCAGTACTTC
size: NA; D: NA; V: TRBV6-1; J: TRBJ2-3; CDR3: CASKRSAESTDTQYF; DNA: TGTGCCAGCAAACGTAGCGCGGAGAGCACAGATACGCAGTATTTT
size: NA; D: TRBD2; V: TRBV2; J: TRBJ2-2; CDR3: CASSEDRLASPGELFF; DNA: TGTGCCAGCAGTGAAGACCGACTAGCGAGCCCCGGGGAGCTGTTTTTT
size: NA; D: NA; V: TRBV5-1; J: TRBJ2-1; CDR3: CASSLFTGLNNEQFF; DNA: TGCGCCAGCAGCTTGTTTACGGGACTCAACAATGAGCAGTTCTTC
size: few; D: TRBD1; V: TRBV6-5; J: TRBJ1-1; CDR3: CASSYSGTGNTEAFF; DNA: TGTGCCAGCAGTTACTCCGGGACAGGGAACACTGAAGCTTTCTTT